A single T cell receptor (beta chain) is shown here with its context. Its antigen is undetermined. The PCR had 60 Vbeta and 13 Jbeta primers. Assay: immunoSEQ multiplex PCR; the TCRdb copy retains only in-frame clones and omits some. Of about 130,000 clones listed, around three quarters are singletons. The germline CDR1 and CDR2 sequences are WNHNN and SYGVQD (reference sequence). CDR3 length: 18 residues. V was clipped by 0 bases and J by 6 bases, with 23 bases between them. The record originates from a study of cytomegalovirus exposure and HLA in healthy donors. Study overall: Most genotyped donors, roughly 80% of around 370, had Caucasian-associated genetic ancestry. General study results and limits: Association of a missense DCLRE1C variant with TCR beta V- and J-gene trimming was reported in a later analysis. It was 150 to 200 TCR beta chains that were listed as cytomegalovirus-associated.

Sequences were obtained from PBMCs. The J gene is TRBJ1-2, the V gene TRBV10-1, with a weak D call TRBD1 (6 bases). The clonotype was recovered from a woman aged 50 to 65 in good health and CMV-seronegative. CDR3: CASSESRRTGLITHGYTF. The CDR3 DNA reads TGCGCCAGCAGTGAGTCGAGGAGAACAGGGCTGATAACTCATGGCTACACCTTC.